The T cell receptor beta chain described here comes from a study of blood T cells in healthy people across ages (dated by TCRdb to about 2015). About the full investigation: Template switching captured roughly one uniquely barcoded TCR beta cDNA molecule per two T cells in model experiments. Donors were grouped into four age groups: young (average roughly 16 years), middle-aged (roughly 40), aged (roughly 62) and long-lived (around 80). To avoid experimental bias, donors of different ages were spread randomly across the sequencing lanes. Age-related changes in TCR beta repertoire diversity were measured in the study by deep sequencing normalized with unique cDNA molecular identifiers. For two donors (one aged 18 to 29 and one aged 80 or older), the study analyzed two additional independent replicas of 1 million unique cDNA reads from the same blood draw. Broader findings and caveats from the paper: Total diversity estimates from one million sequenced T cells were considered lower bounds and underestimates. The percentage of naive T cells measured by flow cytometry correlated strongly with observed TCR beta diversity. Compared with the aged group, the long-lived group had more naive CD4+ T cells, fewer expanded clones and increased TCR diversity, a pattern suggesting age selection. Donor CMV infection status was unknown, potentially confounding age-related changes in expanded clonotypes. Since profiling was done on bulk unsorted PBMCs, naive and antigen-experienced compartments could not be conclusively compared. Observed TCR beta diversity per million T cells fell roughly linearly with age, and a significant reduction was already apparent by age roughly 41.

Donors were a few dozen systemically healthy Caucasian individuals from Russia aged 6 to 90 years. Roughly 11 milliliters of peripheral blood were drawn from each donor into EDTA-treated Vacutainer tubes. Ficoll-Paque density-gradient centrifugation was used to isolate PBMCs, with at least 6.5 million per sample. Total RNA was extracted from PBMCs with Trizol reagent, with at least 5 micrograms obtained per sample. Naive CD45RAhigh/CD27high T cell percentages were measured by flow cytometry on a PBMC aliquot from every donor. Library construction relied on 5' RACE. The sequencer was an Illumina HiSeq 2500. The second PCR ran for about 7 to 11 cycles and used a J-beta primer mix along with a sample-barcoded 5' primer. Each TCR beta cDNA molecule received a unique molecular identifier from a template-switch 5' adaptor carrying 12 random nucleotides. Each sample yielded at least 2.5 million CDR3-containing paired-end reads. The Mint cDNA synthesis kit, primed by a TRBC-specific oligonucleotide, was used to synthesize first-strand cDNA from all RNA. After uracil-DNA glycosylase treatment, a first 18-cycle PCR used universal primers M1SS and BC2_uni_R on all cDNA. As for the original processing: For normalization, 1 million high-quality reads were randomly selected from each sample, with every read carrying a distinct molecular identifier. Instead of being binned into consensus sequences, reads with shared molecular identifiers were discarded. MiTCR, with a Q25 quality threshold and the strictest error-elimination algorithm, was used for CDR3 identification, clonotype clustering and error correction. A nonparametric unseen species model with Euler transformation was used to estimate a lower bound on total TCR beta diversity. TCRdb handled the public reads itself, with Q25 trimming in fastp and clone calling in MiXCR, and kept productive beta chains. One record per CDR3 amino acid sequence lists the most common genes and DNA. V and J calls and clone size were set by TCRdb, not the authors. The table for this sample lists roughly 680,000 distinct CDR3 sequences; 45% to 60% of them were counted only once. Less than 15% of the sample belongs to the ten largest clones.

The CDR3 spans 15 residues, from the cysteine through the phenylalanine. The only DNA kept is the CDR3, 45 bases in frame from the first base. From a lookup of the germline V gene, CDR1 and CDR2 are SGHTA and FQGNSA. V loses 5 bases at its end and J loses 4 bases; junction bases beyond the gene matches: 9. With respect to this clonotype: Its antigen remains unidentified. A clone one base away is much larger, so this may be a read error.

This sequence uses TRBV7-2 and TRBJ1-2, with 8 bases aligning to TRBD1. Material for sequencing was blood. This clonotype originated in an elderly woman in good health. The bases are TGTACCAGCAGCCCTACCCAGGGGGCTGTCTATGGCTACACCTTC. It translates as CTSSPTQGAVYGYTF.